The present TCR beta chain was sequenced within a study of T cells expressing NK-cell markers. Study-wide results and caveats: CD8+ T cells in more than five donors included dominant NKG2C+ clonotypes at roughly 1.0-7.0%.

Of note for this clonotype: Its specificity is not known.

TCRdb reprocessed the 5' RACE reads and reports one entry per CDR3 protein, with no DNA. Its table lists under 600,000 distinct CDR3 sequences. This TCR was sampled from a woman aged 45-60 years in good health. The sequenced sample was blood T cells: a sorted CD56 or NKG2C T cell subset, CD4+ or CD8+ T cells, or bulk PBMC T cells (not recorded which).

The CDR3: CASSESGLRAFF. The chain recombines TRBV25-1 with TRBJ1-1. The CDR3 has 12 amino acids. CDR1 is MGHDK and CDR2 is SYGVNS in the germline V gene.